These 27 T cell receptor beta chains share one sample of origin, sequenced in a study of CD4 T cells in relation to SARS-CoV-2 and coronaviruses. For these receptors, no antigen is known. Using immunoSEQ multiplex PCR, the repertoire was profiled, and TCRdb retains in-frame clones only, with some absent. The sample consists of under 25,000 clones, about 70% of them appearing once. CD4+ T cells from unexposed donors were obtained before the COVID-19 pandemic (2011-2018). CD4+ T cells were isolated from the cells after around 9 days of culture. The sample was CD4+ T cells from PBMCs, cultured in vitro. All receptors derive from a human donor in good health.

The V gene is TRBV27, the J gene TRBJ2-7; 11 positions match TRBD2. V gave up 4 bases and J gave up 0 bases; unmatched junction bases: 2. The CDR3 is made up of 15 amino acids. Germline-derived CDR1 and CDR2 are MNHEY and SMNVEV (reference sequence). The CDR3 sequence: CASSWTSGSSYEQYF. The CDR3 DNA sequence: TGTGCCAGCAGTTGGACTAGCGGGTCCTCCTACGAGCAGTACTTC.

V is TRBV30 and J is TRBJ2-7, with a possible D match to TRBD2 (6 bases). The germline V gene has CDR1 GTSNPN and CDR2 SVGIG (reference sequence). The CDR3 loop spans 12 amino acids. The V gene lost 8 bases and the J gene lost 0 bases, with 11 bases spanning the gap. The CDR3 nucleotides read TGTGCCGGAGGGGCTAGCTCCTACGAGCAGTACTTC. This gives the protein CAGGASSYEQYF.

This chain connects TRBV12-3 or TRBV12-4 to TRBJ2-5, with D tentatively TRBD1 (6 bases). Trimming left V 5 bases short and J 5 bases short, with 12 bases between. This CDR3 has 13 residues. CDR3 nucleotides: TGTGCCAGCAGTGTCAGGGGTTTGGAGACCCAGTACTTC. Residues: CASSVRGLETQYF.

This chain links TRBV10-3 with TRBJ2-3; D possibly corresponds to TRBD1 (5 bases). This CDR3 has 12 amino acids. The germline CDR1 and CDR2 sequences are ENHRY and SYGVKD. Trimming left V 6 bases short and J 2 bases short, with 6 bases between. The CDR3 protein is CAIRTDTDTQYF. The CDR3 DNA sequence: TGTGCCATCAGGACAGACACAGATACGCAGTATTTT.

The chain uses TRBV5-1 and TRBJ2-1, with 8 nucleotides matching TRBD2. CDR3 length: 17 amino acids. Germline V gene lookup returns CDR1 SGHRS and CDR2 YFSETQ. J gave up 0 bases and V 1 base, and 6 bases lay outside the gene matches. Written as DNA, the CDR3 is TGCGCCAGCAGCTTGTGGGCTAGCGGGTACTCCTACAATGAGCAGTTCTTC. It yields the protein CASSLWASGYSYNEQFF.

This chain uses TRBV12-3 or TRBV12-4 with TRBJ1-2, with no clear D. V dropped 6 bases and J dropped 7 bases, with 15 bases sitting between them. The CDR3 runs 13 residues. The DNA for the CDR3 is TGTGCCAGCAGCTCCCCCAACCGGGGTGGCTACACCTTC. Its translation is CASSSPNRGGYTF.

The genes are TRBV19 and TRBJ2-7; TRBD1 matches 7 bases. CDR1 is LNHDA and CDR2 is SQIVND in the germline V gene (reference sequence). The CDR3 totals 12 residues. Unmatched junction bases numbered 2, after V lost 4 bases and J lost 5 bases. The CDR3 spells CASSRQGNEQYF. The CDR3 DNA reads as TGTGCCAGTAGTAGACAGGGAAACGAGCAGTACTTC.

The chain recombines TRBV6-5 with TRBJ2-1; D uncertain. V was trimmed by 4 bases and J by 13 bases, leaving 17 bases between them. The V gene's germline CDR1 is MNHEY and CDR2 SVGAGI. The CDR3 totals 13 residues. This CDR3 reads CASSSERWMAQFF. DNA for the CDR3: TGTGCCAGCAGTTCTGAACGGTGGATGGCACAGTTCTTC.

This chain uses TRBV6-5 with TRBJ1-2; perhaps TRBD1 as D (5 bases). The CDR3 has 13 residues. Per germline, CDR1 MNHEY and CDR2 SVGAGI. Here the CDR3 reads CASRAGSGGGYTF. The CDR3 nucleotides read TGTGCTTCACGGGCCGGGTCCGGGGGGGGCTACACCTTC.

The chain joins TRBV5-4 to TRBJ1-2, with a possible D match to TRBD1 (6 bases). The V end lost 3 bases, the J end lost 3 bases, and 18 bases lay between the germline ends. CDR1 is SGHNT, CDR2 YYREEE, per germline (reference sequence). The CDR3 sequence is 16 residues long. The CDR3 sequence is CASSSSSTRGHYGYTF. The CDR3 nucleotides are TGTGCCAGCAGCTCTTCTTCCACTCGGGGGCACTATGGCTACACCTTC.

The chain couples TRBV29-1 to TRBJ2-5, with D uncertain. The CDR3 has 13 amino acids. CDR1 and CDR2 from the germline V gene are SQVTM and ANQGSEA. Trimming removed 6 bases from V and 7 bases from J, with 18 bases in between. The CDR3 bases are TGCAGCGTGACCCCCGTTCCGGAACTGACCCAGTACTTC. It yields the protein CSVTPVPELTQYF. Full variable domain (remainder filled in from reference TRBV29-1 and TRBJ2-5): SAVISQKPSRDICQRGTSLTIQCQVDSQVTMMFWYRQQPGQSLTLIATANQGSEATYESGFVIDKFPISRPNLTFSTLTVSNMSPEDSSIYLCSVTPVPELTQYFGPGTRLLVL.

The V and J genes are TRBV30 and TRBJ1-1, with 7 bases identical to TRBD1. The CDR3 loop spans 13 amino acids. With V trimmed by 6 bases and J by 4 bases, 8 bases remained unmatched. The germline V gene has CDR1 GTSNPN and CDR2 SVGIG (reference sequence). CDR3 loop: CACRGRVSTEAFF. CDR3 DNA: TGTGCCTGTAGGGGGCGCGTGAGCACTGAAGCTTTCTTT.

The chain couples TRBV12-5 to TRBJ1-1; D unclear. This CDR3 is built from 15 residues. From germline, CDR1 is LGHNT and CDR2 FRNRAP. With 1 base removed from V and 3 bases from J, the gap between germline ends came to 12 bases. CDR3 in amino acids: CASGLAKDRYTEAFF. The DNA of the CDR3 is TGTGCTAGTGGTTTGGCTAAAGACCGTTACACTGAAGCTTTCTTT.

V gene TRBV7-8 combines with J gene TRBJ1-2; D gene ambiguous. V shed 5 bases and J shed 0 bases, with 10 bases lying between them. Germline CDR1 and CDR2: SGHVS and FQNEAQ. This CDR3 contains 14 residues. CDR3 residues: CASSIGPSNYGYTF. CDR3 DNA: TGTGCCAGCAGCATAGGTCCATCTAACTATGGCTACACCTTC.

The chain couples TRBV9 to TRBJ2-1; possibly TRBD1 or TRBD2 for D (7 bases each). V was trimmed by 0 bases and J by 2 bases, leaving 12 bases between them. There are 16 residues in the CDR3. The V gene's germline CDR1 is SGDLS and CDR2 YYNGEE. The CDR3 DNA sequence: TGTGCCAGCAGCGTAGCTGCAGGGGGGGCCTACAATGAGCAGTTCTTC. Translating gives CASSVAAGGAYNEQFF.

The chain couples TRBV30 to TRBJ2-7; D is possibly TRBD2 (5 bases). Germline CDR1 GTSNPN, CDR2 SVGIG (reference sequence). V lost 0 bases to trimming and J lost 1 base, with 10 bases between them. CDR3 length equals 14 residues. CDR3 in amino acids: CAWSVRGWSYEQYF. For the CDR3, the DNA is TGTGCCTGGAGTGTACGGGGTTGGTCCTACGAGCAGTACTTC.

The chain combines TRBV18 with TRBJ2-5; D unresolved. The V end lost 4 bases, the J end lost 1 base, and 10 bases lay between the germline ends. This CDR3 has 14 amino acids. Germline-derived CDR1 and CDR2 are KGHSH and LQKENI. CDR3 region: CASSLGRSQETQYF. The CDR3 nucleotides are TGTGCCAGCTCACTAGGACGCTCCCAAGAGACCCAGTACTTC.

This clone has a handful of counts. The chain joins TRBV2 to TRBJ1-2; 8 nucleotides agree with TRBD1. The CDR3 contains 14 residues. In germline, CDR1 is SNHLY, CDR2 FYNNEI. The V and J ends lost 6 bases and 4 bases, in that order; junction bases with no gene match: 7. In DNA form, the CDR3 reads TGTGCCAGCAGGAGGACAGGGTTCCTCTATGGCTACACCTTC. This gives the protein CASRRTGFLYGYTF.

This sequence joins TRBV7-3 and TRBJ1-2, with TRBD1 matching 7 bases. Unmatched junction bases numbered 11, after V lost 5 bases and J lost 5 bases. Germline values: CDR1 SGHTA, CDR2 FQGTGA. The CDR3 consists of 15 residues. The DNA for the CDR3 is TGTGCCAGCAGCCCTAACACAGGGGTCCAGTATGGCTACACCTTC. This gives the protein CASSPNTGVQYGYTF.

The rearrangement uses TRBV18 and TRBJ2-2; D not resolved. The CDR3 is 12 amino acids. The germline CDR1 and CDR2 sequences are KGHSH and LQKENI. Deletions cut 4 bases from V and 3 bases from J, with 3 bases between. The CDR3 loop reads CASSQDTGELFF. In DNA, the CDR3 is TGTGCCAGCTCACAGGACACCGGGGAGCTGTTTTTT.

The CDR3 loop reads CASSLGGHFSNQPQHF. The CDR3 bases are TGTGCCAGCAGCTTGGGGGGACACTTTAGCAATCAGCCCCAGCATTTT. This chain connects TRBV5-6 to TRBJ1-5; D might be TRBD1 (6 bases). Per the germline V gene, CDR1 is SGHDT and CDR2 is YYEEEE. V lost 0 bases to trimming and J lost 0 bases, with 10 bases between them. CDR3 length equals 16 residues.

The rearrangement joins TRBV4-1 to TRBJ2-2; 7 bases fit TRBD1. Germline values: CDR1 MGHRA, CDR2 YSYEKL. The junction had 5 bases not matched to a gene; V was cut back by 1 base and J by 3 bases. The CDR3 consists of 16 residues. The CDR3 loop is CASSQGQGRDTGELFF. The CDR3 nucleotides are TGCGCCAGCAGCCAAGGACAGGGTCGGGACACCGGGGAGCTGTTTTTT.

The genes are TRBV11-3 and TRBJ2-1; D remains ambiguous. Germline values: CDR1 SGHNT, CDR2 YENEEA. The ends were cut back, 5 bases at V and 6 bases at J, with 14 bases in the middle. CDR3 length: 14 amino acids. The DNA for the CDR3 is TGTGCCAGCAGCCCCAGTGGTTTTGGCAATGAGCAGTTCTTC. It translates to CASSPSGFGNEQFF.

This clone was found a few times. The rearrangement uses TRBV14 and TRBJ2-7; D is ambiguous. The ends were cut back, 0 bases at V and 3 bases at J, with 12 bases in the middle. CDR3 length: 15 residues. In germline, CDR1 is SGHDN, CDR2 FVKESK. The CDR3 is CASSQDDWTHYEQYF. The CDR3 DNA reads as TGTGCCAGCAGCCAAGATGATTGGACCCACTACGAGCAGTACTTC.

The chain recombines TRBV6-5 with TRBJ2-5, with 13 bases that match TRBD2. This CDR3 spans 15 amino acids. The germline V gene encodes CDR1 MNHEY and CDR2 SVGAGI. V lost 6 bases and J lost 5; bases outside the gene matches: 6. This chain's CDR3 is CASSTSGGAGETQYF. The CDR3 coding sequence is TGTGCCAGCAGCACTAGCGGGGGGGCCGGGGAGACCCAGTACTTC.

The V call is TRBV7-3, the J call TRBJ1-1; D not resolved. The germline V gene encodes CDR1 SGHTA and CDR2 FQGTGA. This CDR3 is 16 amino acids long. The V end was cut by 0 bases, the J end by 2 bases, with 13 bases between. The CDR3: CASSLTLRWGNTEAFF. The CDR3 DNA sequence: TGTGCCAGCAGCTTAACGTTAAGGTGGGGTAACACTGAAGCTTTCTTT.

The chain recombines TRBV19 with TRBJ2-7, with TRBD2 matching 7 bases. The CDR3 has 15 residues. V shed 1 base and J 1 base; nucleotides not matched to a gene: 4. Germline V gene data show CDR1 as LNHDA and CDR2 as SQIVND (reference sequence). The CDR3 coding sequence is TGTGCCAGTAGTATAGCGCGGGAGACTTCCTACGAGCAGTACTTC. As protein: CASSIARETSYEQYF.